What follows are 25 T cell receptor beta chains derived from one specimen sequenced in a study of blood T cell repertoires in COVID-19. This table comes from immunoSEQ multiplex PCR, and its TCRdb copy is limited to in-frame clones, with some not included. Found here are about 120,000 clones, approximately 80% of them singletons; the top ten hold 4.5%. The specimen sequenced was peripheral blood. These receptors were taken from an older woman with acute or convalescent COVID-19.

This rearrangement joins TRBV4-3 to TRBJ2-5; TRBD2 is a possible D gene (6 bases). This CDR3 is built from 15 residues. Per the germline V gene, CDR1 is LGHNA and CDR2 is YSLEER. V was shortened by 1 base and J by 1 base, with 10 bases between the two germline ends. As DNA, the CDR3 is TGCGCCAGCAGCCAAGTCCGGGGGAGCCAAGAGACCCAGTACTTC. It translates to CASSQVRGSQETQYF.

CDR3 residues: CASSLDLAGSSYEQYF. The CDR3 bases are TGTGCCAGCAGCTTAGATCTAGCGGGGAGCTCCTACGAGCAGTACTTC. The V call is TRBV7-6, the J call TRBJ2-7, with 9 nucleotides matching TRBD2. Germline V gene data show CDR1 as SGHVS and CDR2 as FNYEAQ. Trimming cost V 1 base and J 0 bases; bases outside gene matches: 4. The CDR3 is made up of 16 amino acids.

The chain has TRBV19 and TRBJ2-2; possibly TRBD2 for D (5 bases). This CDR3 comprises 17 residues. Germline V gene data show CDR1 as LNHDA and CDR2 as SQIVND (reference sequence). Trimming cost V 7 bases and J 5 bases, with 23 bases left between them. Here the CDR3 reads CASIPSSGLGGTGELFF. As DNA, the CDR3 is TGTGCCAGTATTCCTTCGTCGGGATTAGGAGGTACCGGGGAGCTGTTTTTT.

Here the CDR3 DNA reads TGTGCCGGACAGGCCCAAGAGACCCAGTACTTC. Protein: CAGQAQETQYF. The rearrangement joins TRBV7-9 to TRBJ2-5, with 7 bases that match TRBD1. This CDR3 comprises 11 residues. Germline V CDR1 and CDR2: SEHNR, FQNEAQ (reference sequence). V lost 11 bases and J lost 1; bases outside the gene matches: 1.

The V gene is TRBV19, the J gene TRBJ2-1; unclear D gene. The CDR3 is made up of 11 amino acids. V lost 5 bases and J lost 6, with 5 bases in between. Germline V CDR1 and CDR2: LNHDA, SQIVND (reference sequence). CDR3 sequence reads: CASSRVNEQFF. CDR3 nucleotides: TGTGCCAGTAGTCGGGTCAATGAGCAGTTCTTC. Full variable domain (remainder filled in from reference TRBV19 and TRBJ2-1): DGGITQSPKYLFRKEGQNVTLSCEQNLNHDAMYWYRQDPGQGLRLIYYSQIVNDFQKGDIAEGYSVSREKKESFPLTVTSAQKNPTAFYLCASSRVNEQFFGPGTRLTVL.

This clone was counted between two and nine times. The CDR3 sequence: CASSQTGNQPQHF. The CDR3 region has the DNA TGTGCCAGCAGCCAGACAGGGAATCAGCCCCAGCATTTT. The genes are TRBV16 and TRBJ1-5; 7 nucleotides agree with TRBD1. The CDR3 covers 13 residues. Germline CDR1 and CDR2: KGHSY and FQNENV. V lost 3 bases to trimming and J lost 4 bases; unmatched junction nucleotides: 0.

This chain connects TRBV19 to TRBJ1-1; no clear D gene. Germline V gene data show CDR1 as LNHDA and CDR2 as SQIVND (reference sequence). Trimming shortened V by 7 bases and J by 1 base, and 13 bases separated the two germline ends. This CDR3 has 14 residues. In nucleotides, the CDR3 is TGTGCCAGTAAGTGGTACCGAGAGAACACTGAAGCTTTCTTT. It codes for CASKWYRENTEAFF.

This clone was observed a single time. The chain employs TRBV11-3 and TRBJ1-2, with 8 bases aligning to TRBD1. V dropped 3 bases and J dropped 2; count of bases not matched to a gene: 5. The germline V gene has CDR1 SGHNT and CDR2 YENEEA. CDR3 size: 15 residues. The CDR3 reads CASSLLQGGNYGYTF. The CDR3 DNA reads TGTGCCAGCAGCTTGTTACAGGGGGGAAACTATGGCTACACCTTC. The full variable domain, its missing parts supplied by reference TRBV11-3 and TRBJ1-2, is EAGVVQSPRYKIIEKKQPVAFWCNPISGHNTLYWYLQNLGQGPELLIRYENEEAVDDSQLPKDRFSAERLKGVDSTLKIQPAELGDSAVYLCASSLLQGGNYGYTFGSGTRLTVV.

The chain joins TRBV7-3 to TRBJ2-1, with D maybe TRBD2 (6 bases). Trimming took off 0 bases at V and 7 bases at J, with 10 bases between the two ends. Germline assignment: CDR1 SGHTA and CDR2 FQGTGA. The CDR3 sequence is 14 residues long. CDR3 sequence reads: CASSLTGGRNEQFF. CDR3 bases: TGTGCCAGCAGCTTAACGGGAGGTCGGAATGAGCAGTTCTTC.

The chain is built from TRBV6-2 or TRBV6-3 and TRBJ1-1; tentative D call: TRBD1 (6 bases). The V and J ends lost 5 bases and 5 bases respectively, with 15 bases between them. The CDR3 contains 14 residues. Germline-derived CDR1 and CDR2 are MNHEY and SVGEGT. CDR3 amino acids: CASSTQGVETEAFF. The CDR3 DNA follows: TGTGCCAGCAGTACACAGGGAGTGGAGACTGAAGCTTTCTTT.

The chain combines TRBV7-2 with TRBJ2-5, with 9 bases that match TRBD2. Per the germline V gene, CDR1 is SGHTA and CDR2 is FQGNSA. With V trimmed by 5 bases and J by 5 bases, 12 bases remained unmatched. The CDR3 is 16 amino acids. This CDR3 is CASSVVAAGGRETQYF. CDR3 in DNA: TGTGCCAGCAGCGTCGTTGCAGCGGGGGGCCGGGAGACCCAGTACTTC. Together with reference TRBV7-2 and TRBJ2-5, the CDR3 gives the full variable domain: GAGVSQSPSNKVTEKGKDVELRCDPISGHTALYWYRQSLGQGLEFLIYFQGNSAPDKSGLPSDRFSAERTGGSVSTLTIQRTQQEDSAVYLCASSVVAAGGRETQYFGPGTRLLVL.

The chain uses TRBV29-1 and TRBJ2-7; 9 positions match TRBD1. V lost 2 bases, J lost 3 bases, and 2 bases stayed unmatched. CDR3 length equals 13 residues. Germline V gene data show CDR1 as SQVTM and CDR2 as ANQGSEA. CDR3 loop: CSVERQGGYEQYF. The CDR3 DNA sequence: TGCAGCGTTGAACGACAGGGGGGCTACGAGCAGTACTTC.

The V call is TRBV10-3, the J call TRBJ1-1, with TRBD1 matching 12 bases. Germline V gene lookup returns CDR1 ENHRY and CDR2 SYGVKD. The CDR3 loop spans 15 amino acids. With 3 bases clipped from V and 6 bases from J, the junction kept 5 bases outside the gene matches. CDR3 loop: CAISEAGTGGPEAFF. The CDR3 nucleotides read TGTGCCATCAGTGAAGCCGGGACAGGGGGCCCTGAAGCTTTCTTT.

The chain has TRBV24-1 and TRBJ1-1, with D perhaps matching TRBD1 (6 bases). The germline V and J ends were trimmed by 8 bases and 1 base, with 22 bases remaining between them. The germline V gene encodes CDR1 KGHDR and CDR2 SFDVKD. The CDR3 covers 17 residues. Here the CDR3 reads CATIYWPATGPNTEAFF. The CDR3 coding sequence is TGTGCCACCATATATTGGCCGGCCACAGGGCCGAACACTGAAGCTTTCTTT.

V gene TRBV7-9 combines with J gene TRBJ1-1; D is uncertain. Between the trimmed V and J ends, which lost 5 bases and 8 bases, there was a span of 15 bases. Germline CDR1 is SEHNR and CDR2 is FQNEAQ (reference sequence). The CDR3 runs 13 residues. The CDR3 DNA reads TGTGCCAGCAGCCCCCTCGGAGGCCAGGAAGCTTTCTTT. Translated: CASSPLGGQEAFF.

The chain employs TRBV12-3 or TRBV12-4 and TRBJ1-2; unclear D gene. This CDR3 is built from 13 residues. Trimming took 3 bases from V and 7 from J, leaving 12 bases between them. CDR3 region: CASSLVSGFGYTF. The CDR3 bases are TGTGCCAGCAGTTTGGTATCGGGGTTTGGCTACACCTTC.

This clone has a handful of counts. The chain is built from TRBV19 and TRBJ1-1, with unresolved D. Germline V gives CDR1 LNHDA, CDR2 SQIVND (reference sequence). There are 13 residues in the CDR3. The V end lost 8 bases, the J end lost 4 bases, and 14 bases lay between the germline ends. CDR3: CASSSLGSTEAFF. The CDR3 DNA follows: TGTGCCAGTTCATCCCTTGGGAGCACTGAAGCTTTCTTT.

The chain recombines TRBV5-5 with TRBJ1-6, with D possibly TRBD1 on 6 matching bases. The ends were cut back, 0 bases at V and 13 bases at J, with 17 bases in the middle. The CDR3 is 15 amino acids. Germline CDR1 SGHKS, CDR2 YYEKEE (reference sequence). The CDR3 DNA reads TGTGCCAGCAGCTTGGAATATACACAGGGTTCCCCCCTCCACTTT. It is translated as CASSLEYTQGSPLHF.

Of note for this clone: The sample has other DNA sequences that encode this CDR3 too. The chain has TRBV2 and TRBJ1-5, with D unresolved. V was clipped by 5 bases and J by 1 base, with 6 bases between them. CDR3 length: 13 amino acids. Germline CDR1 SNHLY, CDR2 FYNNEI. CDR3 DNA: TGTGCCAGCAGTACAGACAGCAATCAGCCCCAGCATTTT. Residues: CASSTDSNQPQHF.

This rearrangement joins TRBV18 to TRBJ1-2, with TRBD1 matching over 10 bases. The germline gives CDR1 KGHSH, CDR2 LQKENI. This CDR3 region has 15 residues. V was clipped by 5 bases and J by 6 bases; unmatched bases: 9. The CDR3 DNA reads as TGTGCCAGCTCAGACTACGGGACAGGGGTCAATGGCTACACCTTC. This translates into CASSDYGTGVNGYTF.

This rearrangement joins TRBV6-5 to TRBJ2-7, with 7 bases that match TRBD1. This CDR3 has 14 residues. The germline V gene has CDR1 MNHEY and CDR2 SVGAGI. Germline trimming cut 8 bases from V and 0 bases from J; bases unmatched to any gene: 7. This chain's CDR3 is CASVKGDSSYEQYV. The CDR3 DNA is TGTGCCAGCGTCAAGGGGGACAGCTCCTACGAGCAGTACGTC.

The chain has TRBV23-1 and TRBJ2-7; tentative D call: TRBD1 (6 bases). TRBV23-1 is an ORF, and what it does is uncertain. The CDR3 extends over 15 amino acids. Deletions cut 2 bases from V and 1 base from J, with 12 bases between. The CDR3 sequence: CASSQADGQSYEQYV. For the CDR3, the DNA is TGCGCCAGCAGTCAAGCCGATGGACAGTCCTACGAGCAGTACGTC.

The chain carries TRBV19 and TRBJ1-5, with a possible D match to TRBD1 (5 bases). CDR1 is LNHDA, CDR2 SQIVND, per germline (reference sequence). The CDR3 loop spans 15 amino acids. The ends were cut back, 9 bases at V and 6 bases at J, with 21 bases in the middle. CDR3: CASSLEGRGFQPQHF. The DNA of the CDR3 is TGTGCCAGCAGCCTCGAGGGGAGGGGTTTTCAGCCCCAGCATTTT.

V and J are TRBV2 and TRBJ1-4; D unclear. The CDR3 sequence is 17 residues long. The ends were cut back, 1 base at V and 7 bases at J, with 19 bases in the middle. Germline CDR1 is SNHLY and CDR2 is FYNNEI. CDR3 sequence (DNA): TGTGCCAGCAGTGAAGGGAAAGCGCCCCGCGGAGGTGAAAAACTGTTTTTT. Translated: CASSEGKAPRGGEKLFF.

The chain joins TRBV24-1 to TRBJ1-2; TRBD1 aligns across 8 bases. CDR3 length equals 12 residues. The J segment lost 8 bases and the V segment lost 6 bases, leaving 4 bases of the junction unmatched. Germline assignment: CDR1 KGHDR and CDR2 SFDVKD. Here the CDR3 DNA reads TGTGCCACCAGTTTGGCAGGGGGCGGCTACACCTTC. Its protein is CATSLAGGGYTF.